A single sample gave rise to the 8 T cell receptor beta chains below, sequenced in a study of shared clonotypes between healthy human individuals. Assay used: immunoSEQ multiplex PCR; TCRdb lists only in-frame clones, some missing. The repertoire includes approximately 2.5 million clones, over 85% of them detected once, and around 0.4% sits in the top ten. Sequencing was performed on naive CD4+ T cells from PBMCs. Subset indicated: CD45RA+ positively selected. These TCRs come from a man aged 18 to 29 in good health. Some clones in this sample may be carry-over from other donors' samples.

The chain combines TRBV6-5 with TRBJ2-5, with D possibly matching TRBD1 (5 bases). V was shortened by 0 bases and J by 4 bases, with 12 bases between the two germline ends. This CDR3 has 15 residues. Germline assignment: CDR1 MNHEY and CDR2 SVGAGI. The CDR3 sequence: CASSYSYQGGETQYF. The DNA of the CDR3 is TGTGCCAGCAGTTACTCCTACCAGGGTGGAGAGACCCAGTACTTC.

The chain is built from TRBV28 and TRBJ2-5, with D uncertain. Germline CDR1 MDHEN, CDR2 SYDVKM. The CDR3 runs 14 residues. V gave up 1 base and J gave up 2 bases, with 8 bases separating them. The CDR3 DNA sequence: TGTGCCAGCAGTTTATATCCGGGTCAAGAGACCCAGTACTTC. Residues: CASSLYPGQETQYF.

This rearrangement joins TRBV7-2 to TRBJ2-7; perhaps TRBD2 as D (5 bases). V was trimmed by 2 bases and J by 7 bases, leaving 15 bases between them. Germline lookup yields CDR1 SGHTA and CDR2 FQGNSA. The CDR3 covers 14 residues. The CDR3 reads CASSLLAGPSEQYF. The DNA for the CDR3 is TGTGCCAGCAGCTTATTGGCGGGTCCCTCTGAGCAGTACTTC.

This clone was recorded once. V is TRBV2 and J is TRBJ2-3, with 9 bases matching TRBD2. Germline lookup yields CDR1 SNHLY and CDR2 FYNNEI. This CDR3 region has 15 residues. Germline trimming cut 6 bases from V and 0 bases from J; bases unmatched to any gene: 4. CDR3 region: CASRGTSSSTDTQYF. The CDR3 region has the DNA TGTGCCAGCAGGGGGACTAGCTCCAGCACAGATACGCAGTATTTT.

With respect to this clone: This sample includes further DNA sequences coding for the same CDR3. The V and J genes are TRBV10-3 and TRBJ2-5; D gene uncertain. Per the germline V gene, CDR1 is ENHRY and CDR2 is SYGVKD. V lost 6 bases and J lost 2, with 7 bases in between. This CDR3 comprises 12 residues. The chain's CDR3 is CAISAGQETQYF. The DNA of the CDR3 is TGTGCCATCAGCGCCGGGCAAGAGACCCAGTACTTC.

V usage is TRBV7-2 and J usage is TRBJ2-3; TRBD2 matches at 11 bases. The V and J ends lost 5 bases and 1 base, in that order; junction bases with no gene match: 5. The CDR3 loop spans 16 amino acids. The germline V gene has CDR1 SGHTA and CDR2 FQGNSA. CDR3 sequence (DNA): TGTGCCAGCAGCCAGGGGGGACTAGCGGGCACAGATACGCAGTATTTT. Its protein product is CASSQGGLAGTDTQYF.

This chain connects TRBV2 to TRBJ1-5; 7 bases line up with TRBD1. Germline V lookup: CDR1 SNHLY, CDR2 FYNNEI. This CDR3 spans 14 amino acids. V dropped 4 bases and J dropped 7; count of bases not matched to a gene: 7. The CDR3, as DNA: TGTGCCAGCAGTGGCCAGACAGGGTCCCAGCCCCAGCATTTT. Translating it yields CASSGQTGSQPQHF.

V usage is TRBV9 and J usage is TRBJ1-3; D is uncertain. V was clipped by 7 bases and J by 0 bases, with 11 bases between them. The CDR3 has 14 amino acids. Germline values: CDR1 SGDLS, CDR2 YYNGEE. CDR3 region: CASARDTSGNTIYF. The CDR3 nucleotides are TGTGCCAGCGCGAGGGATACCTCTGGAAACACCATATATTTT.